Following are 8 T cell receptor beta chains from one sample sequenced in a study of shared clonotypes between healthy human individuals. Sequencing was performed with immunoSEQ multiplex PCR; in TCRdb, only in-frame clones are kept and a portion is missing. Seen here are roughly 2.6 million clones, roughly 92% observed once, and the top ten hold about 0.13%. Sequencing used naive CD4+ T cells sorted from blood. Subset: CD45RA+ positively selected. The receptors were gathered from a man between 18 and 35 years old in good health.

This rearrangement joins TRBV7-9 to TRBJ2-5; weak D call: TRBD2 (6 bases). In germline, CDR1 is SEHNR, CDR2 FQNEAQ (reference sequence). V lost 5 bases and J 5 bases, leaving 18 bases between the germline ends. The CDR3 totals 15 residues. The CDR3 DNA reads as TGTGCCAGCAGCCAAGGGACTTTTGTCGCGGAGACCCAGTACTTC. Translated, it gives CASSQGTFVAETQYF.

V gene TRBV10-3 combines with J gene TRBJ1-6; TRBD1 aligns across 8 bases. The germline V gene has CDR1 ENHRY and CDR2 SYGVKD. There are 12 residues in the CDR3. Unmatched junction bases numbered 10, after V lost 6 bases and J lost 18 bases. CDR3 amino acids: CAIRGEDRVYHF. The CDR3 coding sequence is TGTGCCATCAGGGGGGAGGACAGGGTGTACCACTTT.

This chain connects TRBV30 to TRBJ1-3; 7 nucleotides line up with TRBD1. CDR3 length equals 15 residues. Looked up from germline, CDR1 is GTSNPN and CDR2 is SVGIG (reference sequence). Germline trimming cut 1 base from V and 4 bases from J; bases unmatched to any gene: 7. Here the CDR3 reads CAWSARQGPGNTIYF. The CDR3 region has the DNA TGTGCCTGGAGTGCCCGACAGGGTCCAGGAAACACCATATATTTT.

This clone was seen once. The genes are TRBV5-1 and TRBJ2-2; D gene ambiguous. Germline V gives CDR1 SGHRS, CDR2 YFSETQ. The CDR3 has 14 residues. The V end was cut by 4 bases, the J end by 1 base, with 8 bases between. The chain's CDR3 is CASSTDGNTGELFF. CDR3 in DNA: TGCGCCAGCAGCACTGACGGGAACACCGGGGAGCTGTTTTTT.

The genes are TRBV10-3 and TRBJ1-5; weak D call: TRBD1 (6 bases). This CDR3 has 16 amino acids. Germline CDR1 is ENHRY and CDR2 is SYGVKD. Trimming removed 0 bases from V and 4 bases from J, with 13 bases in between. The CDR3 is CAISESHTGLNQPQHF. The CDR3 DNA is TGTGCCATCAGTGAGTCCCATACAGGGCTTAATCAGCCCCAGCATTTT.

The chain employs TRBV28 and TRBJ2-5, with 7 bases matching TRBD1. V shed 4 bases, J shed 1 base, and the junction held 6 bases outside the gene matches. Germline assignment: CDR1 MDHEN and CDR2 SYDVKM. The CDR3 runs to 15 residues. CDR3 nucleotide sequence: TGTGCCAGCAGTTACACCTGGACAGGCCAAGAGACCCAGTACTTC. Its protein product is CASSYTWTGQETQYF.

This chain joins TRBV11-2 and TRBJ2-7, with D uncertain. The length of the CDR3 is 13 residues. Germline CDR1 SGHAT, CDR2 FQNNGV. V dropped 6 bases and J dropped 1 base, with 10 bases sitting between them. Here the CDR3 DNA reads TGTGCCAGCAGACCGACGGTTTCCTACGAGCAGTACTTC. Protein product: CASRPTVSYEQYF.

The rearrangement uses TRBV6-5 and TRBJ1-1, with D hard to call. Trimming left V 9 bases short and J 1 base short, with 12 bases between. CDR3 length equals 13 residues. Germline values: CDR1 MNHEY, CDR2 SVGAGI. CDR3 protein: CASSRPANTEAFF. In DNA, the CDR3 is TGTGCCAGTTCTCGACCGGCGAACACTGAAGCTTTCTTT.